These 27 T cell receptor beta chains came from one sample sequenced in a study of cytomegalovirus exposure and HLA in healthy donors. Primers for the PCR totalled 60 Vbeta and 13 Jbeta. The data were produced by immunoSEQ multiplex PCR, yet TCRdb's version contains in-frame clones alone and is incomplete. Of 250,000 to 300,000 clones in the sample, about nine tenths were seen once. Sequenced: PBMCs. The origin of the receptors is a girl aged 2-10 years in good health and CMV-seronegative.

This chain joins TRBV5-4 and TRBJ2-2; D unclear. V dropped 4 bases and J dropped 3 bases, with 16 bases sitting between them. CDR3 length equals 16 residues. Germline CDR1 SGHNT, CDR2 YYREEE (reference sequence). The CDR3 loop is CASSRSSVLDTGELFF. CDR3 in DNA: TGTGCCAGCAGCCGATCCTCGGTTTTGGACACCGGGGAGCTGTTTTTT. Together with reference TRBV5-4 and TRBJ2-2, the CDR3 gives the full variable domain: ETGVTQSPTHLIKTRGQQVTLRCSSQSGHNTVSWYQQALGQGPQFIFQYYREEENGRGNFPPRFSGLQFPNYSSELNVNALELDDSALYLCASSRSSVLDTGELFFGEGSRLTVL.

This chain links TRBV11-2 with TRBJ1-5; 7 nucleotides line up with TRBD1. Germline values: CDR1 SGHAT, CDR2 FQNNGV. V was clipped by 6 bases and J by 4 bases; unmatched bases: 9. The CDR3 runs 15 residues. Here the CDR3 DNA reads TGTGCCAGCAGTCTGGAGGGGGCACATAATCAGCCCCAGCATTTT. Amino acids: CASSLEGAHNQPQHF.

The rearrangement uses TRBV28 and TRBJ2-7; 7 positions match TRBD1. V dropped 7 bases and J dropped 0; count of bases not matched to a gene: 15. The CDR3 extends over 17 amino acids. Germline values: CDR1 MDHEN, CDR2 SYDVKM. CDR3 sequence reads: CASIHDRASYSSYEQYF. CDR3 DNA: TGTGCCAGCATCCATGACAGGGCCTCCTACAGCTCCTACGAGCAGTACTTC.

The J gene is TRBJ2-2, the V gene TRBV10-3; 12 positions agree with TRBD1. The junction had 13 bases not matched to a gene; V was cut back by 9 bases and J by 5 bases. The germline CDR1 and CDR2 sequences are ENHRY and SYGVKD. CDR3 length: 17 residues. This CDR3 is CAIRPGQGALETGELFF. As DNA, the CDR3 is TGTGCCATTCGACCGGGACAGGGGGCTTTGGAGACCGGGGAGCTGTTTTTT.

J is TRBJ2-2 and V is TRBV28; no clear D gene. Trimming pared 4 bases from V and 1 base from J, leaving 4 bases between. Germline V gives CDR1 MDHEN, CDR2 SYDVKM. The CDR3 length is 13 residues. CDR3 in amino acids: CASSYGNTGELFF. The CDR3 bases are TGTGCCAGCAGTTACGGGAACACCGGGGAGCTGTTTTTT.

The chain combines TRBV11-2 with TRBJ2-7; TRBD2 matches 8 bases. This CDR3 spans 15 amino acids. Trimming cost V 1 base and J 0 bases; bases outside gene matches: 2. Germline V gene data show CDR1 as SGHAT and CDR2 as FQNNGV. The CDR3 DNA reads TGTGCCAGCAGCTTAGTGCGGGGGGCCTCCTACGAGCAGTACTTC. Its protein is CASSLVRGASYEQYF.

Concerning this clone itself: The same CDR3 can be traced to other DNA sequences in this sample. This chain joins TRBV4-1 and TRBJ1-1; possibly TRBD1 for D (6 bases). The CDR3 contains 15 residues. Trimming removed 3 bases from V and 8 bases from J, with 19 bases in between. The germline gives CDR1 MGHRA, CDR2 YSYEKL. Here the CDR3 reads CASSHGEGDWTEAFF. The CDR3 bases are TGCGCCAGCAGCCACGGGGAGGGGGACTGGACCGAAGCTTTCTTT.

The chain couples TRBV11-1 to TRBJ1-2; TRBD1 matches at 7 bases. The CDR3 is 14 residues long. Germline V CDR1 and CDR2: SGHAT, FQDESV (reference sequence). With 4 bases clipped from V and 7 bases from J, the junction kept 9 bases outside the gene matches. The CDR3, as DNA: TGTGCCAGCAGCTCTCGGACAGGAGATACTGGCTACACCTTC. Encoded protein: CASSSRTGDTGYTF.

The rearrangement uses TRBV5-1 and TRBJ2-5, with 14 bases that match TRBD2. The V and J ends lost 3 bases and 3 bases, in that order; junction bases with no gene match: 4. Germline-derived CDR1 and CDR2 are SGHRS and YFSETQ. CDR3 length: 16 amino acids. CDR3: CASSWKGLAGEETQYF. CDR3 bases: TGCGCCAGCAGCTGGAAGGGACTAGCGGGAGAAGAGACCCAGTACTTC.

The rearrangement uses TRBV5-1 and TRBJ2-1; 8 bases agree with TRBD2. CDR1 is SGHRS, CDR2 YFSETQ, per germline. V was pared by 0 bases and J by 3 bases, with 11 bases of the junction left unmatched. The CDR3 is 18 residues long. CDR3 loop: CASSLGLVAGRGYNEQFF. The CDR3 region has the DNA TGCGCCAGCAGCTTGGGGCTGGTAGCGGGACGTGGCTACAATGAGCAGTTCTTC.

V gene TRBV6-5 combines with J gene TRBJ2-5; TRBD1 agrees at 7 bases. This CDR3 is built from 13 residues. In germline, CDR1 is MNHEY, CDR2 SVGAGI. After removal of 5 bases from V and 5 bases from J, the junction contained 5 bases not matched to a gene. The DNA for the CDR3 is TGTGCCAGCAGTACAGGGGTTTTGGAGACCCAGTACTTC. Its protein is CASSTGVLETQYF.

The V gene is TRBV7-9, the J gene TRBJ2-1, with D tentatively TRBD2 (5 bases). The CDR3 contains 13 residues. Trimming left V 1 base short and J 14 bases short, with 15 bases between. Germline CDR1 reads SEHNR; CDR2 reads FQNEAQ (reference sequence). CDR3 residues: CASSLDLRVRKFF. The CDR3 nucleotides are TGTGCCAGCAGCTTAGATTTGCGGGTGAGGAAGTTCTTC.

The V call is TRBV4-2, the J call TRBJ2-5; 8 bases agree with TRBD1. The DNA end is more similar to TRBJ2-7, so the J call may be wrong. The CDR3 runs 15 residues. Germline V gene lookup returns CDR1 LGHNA and CDR2 YNFKEQ. DNA for the CDR3: TGTGCCAGCAGCCGACCGGGACAGGATTCCTACGAGCAGTACTTC. Protein product: CASSRPGQDSYEQYF.

This clone showed up just once. The chain joins TRBV6-1 to TRBJ2-7; D perhaps matches TRBD2 (5 bases). V shed 9 bases and J shed 4 bases, with 10 bases lying between them. Germline CDR1 MNHNS, CDR2 SASEGT. The CDR3 extends over 11 amino acids. Written as DNA, the CDR3 is TGTGCCAGTGGCCGGGAATACGAGCAGTACTTC. It is translated as CASGREYEQYF.

CDR3 loop: CAWSVGGGPAGELFF. The CDR3, as DNA: TGTGCCTGGAGTGTGGGGGGGGGCCCGGCCGGGGAGCTGTTTTTT. The genes are TRBV30 and TRBJ2-2; a possible D gene is TRBD2 (7 bases). This CDR3 has 15 residues. Germline V gene data show CDR1 as GTSNPN and CDR2 as SVGIG (reference sequence). Trimming pared 0 bases from V and 6 bases from J, leaving 14 bases between.

This chain uses TRBV6-1 with TRBJ1-5; the D gene is possibly TRBD1 (6 bases). Germline V lookup: CDR1 MNHNS, CDR2 SASEGT. The CDR3 totals 15 residues. V lost 6 bases, J lost 7 bases, and 19 bases lay in between. The CDR3 sequence is CASSHSRGGEQPQHF. The CDR3 nucleotides are TGTGCCAGCAGCCACTCGAGGGGGGGAGAACAGCCCCAGCATTTT.

V gene TRBV11-2 combines with J gene TRBJ2-7; D ambiguous. The CDR3 runs 14 residues. The V gene's germline CDR1 is SGHAT and CDR2 FQNNGV. V lost 5 bases and J lost 2, with 13 bases in between. This CDR3 reads CASSPPSPPYEQYF. Here the CDR3 DNA reads TGTGCCAGCAGCCCCCCCTCCCCTCCCTACGAGCAGTACTTC.

V is TRBV6-6 and J is TRBJ1-2; no clear D gene. The V end was cut by 9 bases, the J end by 6 bases, with 11 bases between. The CDR3 sequence is 11 residues long. Germline CDR1 MNHNY, CDR2 SVGAGI (reference sequence). CDR3 coding DNA: TGTGCCAGTTCCAGGCGGGATGGCTACACCTTC. Its translation: CASSRRDGYTF.

This clone was detected only once. The rearrangement uses TRBV7-6 and TRBJ1-1; tentative D call: TRBD1 (6 bases). V was trimmed by 4 bases and J by 1 base, leaving 10 bases between them. There are 14 residues in the CDR3. Germline CDR1 reads SGHVS; CDR2 reads FNYEAQ. The CDR3, as DNA: TGTGCCAGCAGCTCCCCAGGGGCGAACACTGAAGCTTTCTTT. It yields the protein CASSSPGANTEAFF.

The J gene is TRBJ1-5, the V gene TRBV19, with TRBD1 identical over 8 bases. CDR1 is LNHDA and CDR2 is SQIVND in the germline V gene (reference sequence). CDR3 length: 14 residues. With V trimmed by 5 bases and J by 1 base, 1 base remained unmatched. CDR3 DNA sequence: TGTGCCAGTAGTGGACAGGGAAGCAATCAGCCCCAGCATTTT. This encodes CASSGQGSNQPQHF.

This clone was seen a single time. Here the CDR3 reads CASSLVGSGNEQYF. As DNA, the CDR3 is TGTGCCAGCAGCTTAGTAGGCAGCGGGAACGAGCAGTACTTC. J is TRBJ2-7 and V is TRBV13; 7 bases match TRBD2. The germline gives CDR1 PRHDT, CDR2 FYEKMQ (reference sequence). This CDR3 is 14 amino acids long. The trim removed 1 base at V and 5 bases at J, leaving 5 bases unmatched. Complete variable domain (other parts from reference TRBV13 and TRBJ2-7): AAGVIQSPRHLIKEKRETATLKCYPIPRHDTVYWYQQGPGQDPQFLISFYEKMQSDKGSIPDRFSAQQFSDYHSELNMSSLELGDSALYFCASSLVGSGNEQYFGPGTRLTVT.

This sequence joins TRBV6-5 and TRBJ1-1; D call uncertain. This CDR3 is built from 15 residues. CDR1 and CDR2 from the germline V gene are MNHEY and SVGAGI. The germline V and J ends were trimmed by 6 bases and 0 bases, with 14 bases remaining between them. The CDR3 loop reads CASSPFGAMNTEAFF. Here the CDR3 DNA reads TGTGCCAGCAGCCCTTTCGGAGCTATGAACACTGAAGCTTTCTTT.

This chain joins TRBV6-1 and TRBJ1-1, with TRBD1 as a possible D gene (6 bases). This CDR3 contains 15 residues. Germline CDR1 MNHNS, CDR2 SASEGT. Trimming cost V 4 bases and J 2 bases, with 14 bases left between them. CDR3 DNA: TGTGCCAGCAGTGTTCGCGCGGGGGCCAACACTGAAGCTTTCTTT. Protein sequence: CASSVRAGANTEAFF.

The chain has TRBV30 and TRBJ2-1; D is uncertain. The CDR3 loop spans 13 amino acids. The germline CDR1 and CDR2 sequences are GTSNPN and SVGIG (reference sequence). V was shortened by 2 bases and J by 6 bases, with 11 bases between the two germline ends. CDR3 DNA sequence: TGTGCCTGGAGTCGCGGAGCCCTCAATGAGCAGTTCTTC. Translated: CAWSRGALNEQFF.

This clone occurred once. The J gene is TRBJ1-6, the V gene TRBV18, with 7 bases lining up with TRBD1. This CDR3 region has 15 residues. Germline V gene sequence: CDR1 KGHSH, CDR2 LQKENI. J lost 5 bases, V lost 1 base, and 2 bases had no gene match. CDR3 in amino acids: CASSPQGQNNSPLHF. The CDR3 DNA sequence: TGTGCCAGCTCACCACAGGGACAGAATAATTCACCCCTCCACTTT.

This clone has a handful of counts. The V and J genes are TRBV12-5 and TRBJ2-7, with 10 bases fitting TRBD2. The germline V gene has CDR1 LGHNT and CDR2 FRNRAP. J gave up 0 bases and V 6 bases, and 14 bases lay outside the gene matches. The CDR3 is 18 residues long. The CDR3 coding sequence is TGTGCTAGTGGGTGGCTAGCGGGAGTGGGGGATTACTCCTACGAGCAGTACTTC. It encodes CASGWLAGVGDYSYEQYF.

The V and J genes are TRBV27 and TRBJ1-1; D gene unclear. V was trimmed by 6 bases and J by 0 bases, leaving 11 bases between them. This CDR3 has 14 amino acids. Germline values: CDR1 MNHEY, CDR2 SMNVEV (reference sequence). Written as DNA, the CDR3 is TGTGCCAGCAGCCGAGGGCAGGTGAACACTGAAGCTTTCTTT. Translation: CASSRGQVNTEAFF.